This record looks at one T cell receptor beta chain sequence and its context. Its antigen is unidentified. After removal of 11 bases from V and 0 bases from J, the junction contained 9 bases not matched to a gene. The V gene's germline CDR1 is SGHVS and CDR2 FQNEAQ. The CDR3 runs to 14 residues. The entry originates in a study of CD8+ T cells in alopecia areata. The study, taken as a whole, reports: Clonality exceeded that of normal scalp in lesional scalp, most notably in alopecia totalis/universalis. Normal skin contains resident alphabeta T cells, and these are also sequenced in scalp samples.

It was cDNA, reverse transcribed from extracted RNA, that served as the sequencing template. Only in-frame clones appear in the TCRdb table, and some are missing; sequencing was by immunoSEQ multiplex PCR. The data contain 200,000 to 250,000 clones, about three fifths of them singletons. As part of sample collection, lesional scalp punch biopsies and peripheral blood were taken from alopecia areata patients. The sample consisted of CD4+ T cells sorted from blood, taken at week 0. This chain links TRBV7-8 with TRBJ1-1, with TRBD1 identical over 7 bases. The sequence was obtained from a human donor with alopecia areata. The CDR3 reads CASGGDIMNTEAFF. CDR3 in DNA: TGTGCCTCAGGGGGTGACATTATGAACACTGAAGCTTTCTTT.